The 16 T cell receptor beta chains reported below all come from one sample, sequenced in a study of T cell responses to AZD1222 COVID-19 vaccine (dated by TCRdb to the early 2020s). The receptor library was made with the immunoSEQ multiplex PCR assay. TCRdb took this table from immuneACCESS and kept in-frame rearrangements with V and J called. Such tables lack part of the clones; where checked against another copy, unresolved V genes explain under half of the gap, and the rest is unexplained. This sample is represented by around 140,000 clones; 93% of them were singletons. About 5.1% of the sample is held by the ten biggest clonotypes. The sample's time point label, decoded: baseline before first vaccination. The specimen comprised peripheral blood, sampled on day 0 of AZD1222 vaccination. The origin of the receptors is an adult in good health.

The chain has TRBV4-1 and TRBJ2-5; 9 bases match TRBD1. Germline V gene data show CDR1 as MGHRA and CDR2 as YSYEKL. Trimming cost V 3 bases and J 4 bases; bases outside gene matches: 3. CDR3 length equals 14 residues. CDR3 DNA: TGCGCCAGCAGCCAGCCGGACAGGGGAGAGACCCAGTACTTC. Translation gives CASSQPDRGETQYF.

V and J are TRBV19 and TRBJ2-2, with a weak D call TRBD1 (6 bases). Trimming removed 4 bases from V and 7 bases from J, with 22 bases in between. Germline CDR1 reads LNHDA; CDR2 reads SQIVND (reference sequence). The CDR3 consists of 17 residues. The CDR3 is CASSKPPRPGVSGELFF. CDR3 coding DNA: TGTGCCAGTAGTAAACCCCCTCGTCCAGGGGTGAGCGGGGAGCTGTTTTTT.

This chain uses TRBV3-1 (or the pseudogene TRBV3-2) with TRBJ2-7; TRBD2 aligns across 11 bases. This CDR3 has 16 amino acids. Germline-derived CDR1 and CDR2 are LGHDT and YNNKEL (reference sequence). Germline trimming cut 4 bases from V and 3 bases from J; bases unmatched to any gene: 8. CDR3 sequence: CASSPKGTSGDYEQYF. The CDR3 DNA reads TGTGCCAGCAGCCCCAAAGGGACTAGCGGTGACTACGAGCAGTACTTC.

The chain employs TRBV7-8 and TRBJ1-1, with 8 nucleotides matching TRBD1. This CDR3 is built from 14 residues. The trim removed 3 bases at V and 1 base at J, leaving 1 base unmatched. Per germline, CDR1 SGHVS and CDR2 FQNEAQ. CDR3 sequence (DNA): TGTGCCAGCAGCTTGGGACAGGCGAACACTGAAGCTTTCTTT. The encoded protein is CASSLGQANTEAFF.

The chain combines TRBV11-2 with TRBJ1-1; D ambiguous. The CDR3 covers 14 residues. With 1 base removed from V and 3 bases from J, the gap between germline ends came to 9 bases. Germline loops: CDR1 SGHAT, CDR2 FQNNGV. The CDR3 spells CASSLVTRDTEAFF. The CDR3 DNA is TGTGCCAGCAGCTTAGTCACCCGGGACACTGAAGCTTTCTTT.

This clone was recorded once. This chain joins TRBV5-5 and TRBJ2-5; 12 nucleotides agree with TRBD2. Germline V gene lookup returns CDR1 SGHKS and CDR2 YYEKEE (reference sequence). The V gene end was trimmed by 1 base and the J gene end by 5 bases; junction bases not matched to a gene: 12. This CDR3 comprises 18 residues. The CDR3 sequence is CASSLTPRLAGDLETQYF. In DNA, the CDR3 is TGTGCCAGCAGCTTGACCCCGCGACTAGCGGGAGATTTGGAGACCCAGTACTTC.

Here the CDR3 reads CASSHPGTGPREQYF. For the CDR3, the DNA is TGTGCCAGCAGCCACCCCGGGACAGGGCCCCGCGAGCAGTACTTC. The genes are TRBV5-4 and TRBJ2-7, with 9 bases that match TRBD1. This CDR3 region has 15 residues. The germline gives CDR1 SGHNT, CDR2 YYREEE (reference sequence). V trimming: 4 bases; J trimming: 6 bases; junction bases outside the gene matches: 11.

The rearrangement joins TRBV29-1 to TRBJ1-5; TRBD1 agrees at 7 bases. CDR3 length: 15 residues. J was trimmed by 2 bases and V by 4 bases; bases with no gene match: 8. The germline CDR1 and CDR2 sequences are SQVTM and ANQGSEA. Written as DNA, the CDR3 is TGCAGCGTTGCAGGCCAGGGGGGGGGCAATCAGCCCCAGCATTTT. It translates to CSVAGQGGGNQPQHF.

V and J are TRBV7-9 and TRBJ1-1; D is ambiguous. V shed 5 bases and J shed 4 bases, with 17 bases lying between them. This CDR3 spans 15 amino acids. CDR1 is SEHNR and CDR2 is FQNEAQ in the germline V gene (reference sequence). The CDR3 here is CASSPGVGDVTEAFF. The CDR3, as DNA: TGTGCCAGCAGCCCCGGAGTTGGGGATGTCACTGAAGCTTTCTTT.

The J gene is TRBJ1-1, the V gene TRBV28; D gene unclear. This CDR3 contains 13 residues. CDR1 and CDR2 (germline): MDHEN, SYDVKM. Trimming took 6 bases from V and 7 from J, leaving 15 bases between them. The CDR3 nucleotides read TGTGCCAGCAGGCCTACGACTTGGAATGAAGCTTTCTTT. This sequence encodes CASRPTTWNEAFF.

The rearrangement links TRBV18 to TRBJ2-2; 8 nucleotides match TRBD1. Germline-derived CDR1 and CDR2 are KGHSH and LQKENI. The CDR3 is made up of 17 amino acids. The V gene end was trimmed by 4 bases and the J gene end by 2 bases; junction bases not matched to a gene: 9. CDR3 residues: CASSRGGDRGNTGELFF. CDR3 nucleotide sequence: TGTGCCAGCTCACGAGGTGGAGACAGGGGAAACACCGGGGAGCTGTTTTTT.

The rearrangement links TRBV5-1 to TRBJ2-3; maybe TRBD1 (6 bases). The ends were cut back, 4 bases at V and 7 bases at J, with 19 bases in the middle. Germline V gene data show CDR1 as SGHRS and CDR2 as YFSETQ. This CDR3 comprises 15 residues. Written as DNA, the CDR3 is TGCGCCAGCAGCGATCGACAGGTTAGGGGCAATACGCAGTATTTT. Protein product: CASSDRQVRGNTQYF.

V is TRBV7-2 and J is TRBJ1-3; D not resolved. Germline V gene sequence: CDR1 SGHTA, CDR2 FQGNSA. Trimming left V 0 bases short and J 0 bases short, with 12 bases between. This CDR3 comprises 17 residues. CDR3 protein: CASSLALSEFSGNTIYF. In DNA, the CDR3 is TGTGCCAGCAGCTTAGCGCTCTCCGAGTTCTCTGGAAACACCATATATTTT. Filled out from reference TRBV7-2 and TRBJ1-3, the complete variable domain reads GAGVSQSPSNKVTEKGKDVELRCDPISGHTALYWYRQSLGQGLEFLIYFQGNSAPDKSGLPSDRFSAERTGGSVSTLTIQRTQQEDSAVYLCASSLALSEFSGNTIYFGEGSWLTVV.

The CDR3 sequence: CASSSRTSGSSNEQFF. CDR3 nucleotide sequence: TGTGCCAGCAGTTCGAGGACTAGCGGGAGTTCCAATGAGCAGTTCTTC. The rearrangement links TRBV6-5 to TRBJ2-1; 13 nucleotides align to TRBD2. J gave up 6 bases and V 4 bases, and 6 bases lay outside the gene matches. There are 16 residues in the CDR3. Germline V gene sequence: CDR1 MNHEY, CDR2 SVGAGI.

This sequence joins TRBV9 and TRBJ1-5; 8 bases map to TRBD1. V lost 0 bases to trimming and J lost 5 bases; unmatched junction nucleotides: 4. Per the germline V gene, CDR1 is SGDLS and CDR2 is YYNGEE. The CDR3 extends over 15 amino acids. CDR3 nucleotides: TGTGCCAGCAGCGTAGGACAGGGGTTTGATCAGCCCCAGCATTTT. This sequence encodes CASSVGQGFDQPQHF.

This clone occurred once. This chain connects TRBV15 to TRBJ2-5; 10 bases match TRBD1. Germline values: CDR1 LNHNV, CDR2 YYDKDF (reference sequence). The CDR3 sequence is 14 residues long. V dropped 5 bases and J dropped 5; count of bases not matched to a gene: 5. CDR3 region: CATSRDRGRETQYF. CDR3 coding DNA: TGTGCCACCAGCCGCGACAGGGGGCGGGAGACCCAGTACTTC.